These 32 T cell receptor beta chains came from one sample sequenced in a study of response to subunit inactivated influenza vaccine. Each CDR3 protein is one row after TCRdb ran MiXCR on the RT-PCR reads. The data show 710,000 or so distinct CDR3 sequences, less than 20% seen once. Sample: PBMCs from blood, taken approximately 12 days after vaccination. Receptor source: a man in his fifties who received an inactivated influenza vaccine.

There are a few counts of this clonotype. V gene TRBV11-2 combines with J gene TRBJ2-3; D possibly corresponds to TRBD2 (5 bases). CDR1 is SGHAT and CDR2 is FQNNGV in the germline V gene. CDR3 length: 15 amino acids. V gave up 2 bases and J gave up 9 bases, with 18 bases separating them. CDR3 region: CASSLRGVPPVTQYF. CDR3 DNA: TGTGCCAGCAGCTTACGGGGAGTCCCCCCAGTCACGCAGTATTTT.

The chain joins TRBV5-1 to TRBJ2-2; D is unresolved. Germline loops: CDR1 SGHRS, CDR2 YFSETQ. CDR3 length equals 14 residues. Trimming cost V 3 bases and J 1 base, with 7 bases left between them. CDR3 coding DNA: TGCGCCAGCAGCTCTCAACAGAACACCGGGGAGCTGTTTTTT. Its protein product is CASSSQQNTGELFF.

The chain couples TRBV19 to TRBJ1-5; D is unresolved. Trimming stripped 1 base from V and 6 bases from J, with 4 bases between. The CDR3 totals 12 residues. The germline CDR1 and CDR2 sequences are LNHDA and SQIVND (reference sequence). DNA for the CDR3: TGTGCCAGTAGTATAGCCTTTCAGCCCCAGCATTTT. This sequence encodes CASSIAFQPQHF.

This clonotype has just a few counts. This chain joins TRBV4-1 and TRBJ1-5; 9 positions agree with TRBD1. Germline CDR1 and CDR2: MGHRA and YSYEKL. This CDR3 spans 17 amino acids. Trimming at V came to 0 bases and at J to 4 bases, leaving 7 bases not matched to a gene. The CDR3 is CASSQDDSTGGNQPQHF. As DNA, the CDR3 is TGCGCCAGCAGCCAAGATGATTCGACAGGGGGGAATCAGCCCCAGCATTTT.

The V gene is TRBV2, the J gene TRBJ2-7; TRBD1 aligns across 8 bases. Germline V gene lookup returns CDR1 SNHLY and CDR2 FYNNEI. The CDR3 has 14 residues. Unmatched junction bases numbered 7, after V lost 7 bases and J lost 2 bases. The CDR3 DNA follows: TGTGCCAGCACCCGGGACAGGACGACCTACGAGCAGTACTTC. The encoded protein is CASTRDRTTYEQYF. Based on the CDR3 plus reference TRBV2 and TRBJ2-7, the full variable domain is EPEVTQTPSHQVTQMGQEVILRCVPISNHLYFYWYRQILGQKVEFLVSFYNNEISEKSEIFDDQFSVERPDGSNFTLKIRSTKLEDSAMYFCASTRDRTTYEQYFGPGTRLTVT.

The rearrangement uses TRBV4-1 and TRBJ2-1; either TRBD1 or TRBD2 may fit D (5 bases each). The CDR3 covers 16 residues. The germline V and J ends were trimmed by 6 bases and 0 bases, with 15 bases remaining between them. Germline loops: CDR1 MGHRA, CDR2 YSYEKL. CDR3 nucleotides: TGCGCCAGCAGTGGCTTTGGGGGTTCCTCCTACAATGAGCAGTTCTTC. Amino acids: CASSGFGGSSYNEQFF.

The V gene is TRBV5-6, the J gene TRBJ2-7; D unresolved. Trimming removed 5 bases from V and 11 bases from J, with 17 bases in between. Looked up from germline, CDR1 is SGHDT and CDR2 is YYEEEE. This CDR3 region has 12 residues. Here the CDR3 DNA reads TGTGCCAGCAGTTATGGACCCTACGGCGAGTACTTC. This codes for CASSYGPYGEYF.

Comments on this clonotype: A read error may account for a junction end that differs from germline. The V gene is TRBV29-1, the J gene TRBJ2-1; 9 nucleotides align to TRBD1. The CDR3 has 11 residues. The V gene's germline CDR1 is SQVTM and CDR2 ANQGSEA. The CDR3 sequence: CSVDSGQGKYF. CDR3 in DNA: TGCAGCGTTGACTCGGGACAGGGAAAGTACTTC.

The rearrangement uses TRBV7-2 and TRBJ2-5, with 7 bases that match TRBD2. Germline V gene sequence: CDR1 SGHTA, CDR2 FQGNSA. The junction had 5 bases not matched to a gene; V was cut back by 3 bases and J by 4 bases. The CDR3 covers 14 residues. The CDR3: CASSFGGSGETQYF. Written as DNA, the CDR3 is TGTGCCAGCAGCTTTGGCGGGAGTGGAGAGACCCAGTACTTC.

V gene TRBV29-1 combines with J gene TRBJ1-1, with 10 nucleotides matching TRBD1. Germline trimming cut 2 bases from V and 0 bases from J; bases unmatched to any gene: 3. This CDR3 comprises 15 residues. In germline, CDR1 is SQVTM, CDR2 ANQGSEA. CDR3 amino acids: CSVESDRGLNTEAFF. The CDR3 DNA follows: TGCAGCGTTGAAAGTGACAGGGGGCTGAACACTGAAGCTTTCTTT.

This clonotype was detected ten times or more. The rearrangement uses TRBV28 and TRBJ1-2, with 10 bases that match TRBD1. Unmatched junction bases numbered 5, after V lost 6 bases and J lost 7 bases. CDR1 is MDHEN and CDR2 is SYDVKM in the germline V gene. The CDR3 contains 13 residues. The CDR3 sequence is CASSLTGGSGYTF. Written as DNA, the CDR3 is TGTGCCAGCAGCTTGACAGGGGGCTCTGGCTACACCTTC.

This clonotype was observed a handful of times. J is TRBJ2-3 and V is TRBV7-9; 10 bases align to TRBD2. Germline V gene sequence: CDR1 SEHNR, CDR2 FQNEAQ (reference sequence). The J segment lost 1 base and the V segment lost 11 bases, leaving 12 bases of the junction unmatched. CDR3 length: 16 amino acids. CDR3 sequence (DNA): TGTGCCTCCCGCACTAGCGGGGTCCGTGGCACAGATACGCAGTATTTT. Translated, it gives CASRTSGVRGTDTQYF.

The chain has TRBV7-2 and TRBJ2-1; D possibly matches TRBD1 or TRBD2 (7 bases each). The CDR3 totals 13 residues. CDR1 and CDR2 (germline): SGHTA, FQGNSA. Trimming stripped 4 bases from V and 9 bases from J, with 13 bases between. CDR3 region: CASSSQGGSEQFF. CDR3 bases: TGTGCCAGCAGCTCCCAGGGGGGGAGTGAGCAGTTCTTC.

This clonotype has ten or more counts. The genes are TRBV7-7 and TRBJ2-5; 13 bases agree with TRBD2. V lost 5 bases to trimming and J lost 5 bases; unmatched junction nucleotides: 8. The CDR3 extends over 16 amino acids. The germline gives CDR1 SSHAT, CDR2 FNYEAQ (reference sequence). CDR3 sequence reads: CASSPATTSGRETQYF. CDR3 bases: TGTGCCAGCAGCCCCGCGACGACTAGCGGGAGGGAGACCCAGTACTTC.

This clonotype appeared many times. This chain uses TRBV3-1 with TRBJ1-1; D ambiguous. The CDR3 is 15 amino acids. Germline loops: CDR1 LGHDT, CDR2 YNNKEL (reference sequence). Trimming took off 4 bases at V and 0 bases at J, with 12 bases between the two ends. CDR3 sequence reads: CASSPDPLLNTEAFF. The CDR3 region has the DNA TGTGCCAGCAGCCCGGACCCGCTTCTGAACACTGAAGCTTTCTTT.

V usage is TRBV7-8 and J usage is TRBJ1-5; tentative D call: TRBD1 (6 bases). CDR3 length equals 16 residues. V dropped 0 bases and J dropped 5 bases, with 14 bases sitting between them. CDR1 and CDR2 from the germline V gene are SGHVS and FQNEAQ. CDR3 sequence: CASSLARRGRDQPQHF. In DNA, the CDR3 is TGTGCCAGCAGCTTAGCGCGCAGGGGAAGGGATCAGCCCCAGCATTTT.

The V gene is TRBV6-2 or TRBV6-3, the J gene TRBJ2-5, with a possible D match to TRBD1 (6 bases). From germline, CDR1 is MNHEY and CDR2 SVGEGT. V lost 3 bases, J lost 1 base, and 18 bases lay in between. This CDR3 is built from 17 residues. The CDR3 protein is CASSYGFGRGSQETQYF. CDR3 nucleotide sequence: TGTGCCAGCAGTTATGGTTTCGGCAGGGGTTCCCAAGAGACCCAGTACTTC.

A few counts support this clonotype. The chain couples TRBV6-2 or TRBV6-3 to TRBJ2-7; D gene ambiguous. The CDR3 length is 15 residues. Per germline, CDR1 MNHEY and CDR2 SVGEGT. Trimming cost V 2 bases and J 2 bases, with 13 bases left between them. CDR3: CASSYLRTGTYEQYF. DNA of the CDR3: TGTGCCAGCAGTTACCTCAGGACGGGTACCTACGAGCAGTACTTC.

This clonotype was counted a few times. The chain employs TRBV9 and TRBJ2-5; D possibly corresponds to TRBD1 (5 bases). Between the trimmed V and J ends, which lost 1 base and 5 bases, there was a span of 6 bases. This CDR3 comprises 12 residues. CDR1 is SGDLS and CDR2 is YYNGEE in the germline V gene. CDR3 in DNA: TGTGCCAGCAGCGTAAGGGGTGAGACCCAGTACTTC. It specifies CASSVRGETQYF.

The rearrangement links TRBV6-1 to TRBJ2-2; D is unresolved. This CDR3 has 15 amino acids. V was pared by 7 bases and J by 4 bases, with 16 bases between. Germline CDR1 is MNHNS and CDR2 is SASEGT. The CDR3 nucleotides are TGTGCCAGCACTGCGTGGGCCGCTGGCACCGGGGAGCTGTTTTTT. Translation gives CASTAWAAGTGELFF.

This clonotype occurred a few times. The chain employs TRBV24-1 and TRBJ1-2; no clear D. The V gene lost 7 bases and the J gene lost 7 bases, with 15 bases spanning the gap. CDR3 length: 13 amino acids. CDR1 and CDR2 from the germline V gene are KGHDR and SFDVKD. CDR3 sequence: CATSPRGTGGYTF. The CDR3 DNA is TGTGCCACCAGCCCTCGGGGTACTGGTGGCTACACCTTC.

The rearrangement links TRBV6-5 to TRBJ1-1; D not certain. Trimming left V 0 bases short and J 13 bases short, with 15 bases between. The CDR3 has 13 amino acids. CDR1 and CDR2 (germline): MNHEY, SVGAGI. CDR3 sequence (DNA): TGTGCCAGCAGTTACTCATCCTGGACGGCTTTTTTCTTT. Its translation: CASSYSSWTAFFF.

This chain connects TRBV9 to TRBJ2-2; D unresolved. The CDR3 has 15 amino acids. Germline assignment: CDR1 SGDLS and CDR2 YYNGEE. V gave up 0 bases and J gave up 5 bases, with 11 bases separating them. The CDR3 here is CASSVGEAETGELFF. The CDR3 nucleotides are TGTGCCAGCAGCGTAGGAGAGGCGGAGACCGGGGAGCTGTTTTTT.

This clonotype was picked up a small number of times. CDR3 bases: TGTGCCAGTGAACCGGACAGGGAGGGCAATCAGCCCCAGCATTTT. Encoded protein: CASEPDREGNQPQHF. The chain uses TRBV2 and TRBJ1-5; 8 bases align to TRBD1. The CDR3 has 15 amino acids. Losses at the gene ends were 9 bases for V and 2 bases for J; bases not matched to a gene: 9. Germline V gives CDR1 SNHLY, CDR2 FYNNEI.

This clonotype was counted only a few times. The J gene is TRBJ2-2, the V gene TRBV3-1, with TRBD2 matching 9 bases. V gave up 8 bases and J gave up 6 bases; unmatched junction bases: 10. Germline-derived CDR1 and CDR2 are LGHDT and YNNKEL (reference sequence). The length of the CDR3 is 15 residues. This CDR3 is CASQAGLAIPGELFF. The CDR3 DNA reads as TGTGCCAGCCAAGCTGGACTAGCGATCCCCGGGGAGCTGTTTTTT.

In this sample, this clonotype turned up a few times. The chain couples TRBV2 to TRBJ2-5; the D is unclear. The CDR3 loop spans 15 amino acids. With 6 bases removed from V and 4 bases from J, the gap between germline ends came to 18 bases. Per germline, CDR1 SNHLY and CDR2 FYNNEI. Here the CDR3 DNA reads TGTGCCAGCAGGAAAAGGCCCAGAAAGGGAGAGACCCAGTACTTC. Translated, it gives CASRKRPRKGETQYF.

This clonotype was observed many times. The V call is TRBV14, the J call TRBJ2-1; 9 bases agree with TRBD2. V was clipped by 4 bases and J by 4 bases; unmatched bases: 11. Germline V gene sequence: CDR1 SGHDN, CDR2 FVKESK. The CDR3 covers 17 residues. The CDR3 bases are TGTGCCAGCAGCCCCACCGTTACTAGCGGGCCTTACAATGAGCAGTTCTTC. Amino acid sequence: CASSPTVTSGPYNEQFF.

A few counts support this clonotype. The CDR3, as DNA: TGTGCCAGCAGTTTATCATCCGAGCCCTATGGCTACACCTTC. Its protein product is CASSLSSEPYGYTF. V gene TRBV12-3 or TRBV12-4 combines with J gene TRBJ1-2, with unresolved D. V dropped 2 bases and J dropped 4 bases, with 11 bases sitting between them. The CDR3 totals 14 residues.

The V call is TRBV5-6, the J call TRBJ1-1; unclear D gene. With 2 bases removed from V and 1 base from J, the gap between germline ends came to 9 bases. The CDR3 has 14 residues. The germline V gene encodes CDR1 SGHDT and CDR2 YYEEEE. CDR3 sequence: CASSLSYWNTEAFF. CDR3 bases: TGTGCCAGCAGCTTATCCTACTGGAACACTGAAGCTTTCTTT.

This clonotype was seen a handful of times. The DNA of the CDR3 is TGTGCCAGCAGTTTATTTGGACAGGGGGCACGAAATGAGCAGTTCTTC. The encoded protein is CASSLFGQGARNEQFF. The J gene is TRBJ2-1, the V gene TRBV27; 11 nucleotides match TRBD1. Germline values: CDR1 MNHEY, CDR2 SMNVEV (reference sequence). The CDR3 contains 16 residues. V dropped 1 base and J dropped 7; count of bases not matched to a gene: 6.

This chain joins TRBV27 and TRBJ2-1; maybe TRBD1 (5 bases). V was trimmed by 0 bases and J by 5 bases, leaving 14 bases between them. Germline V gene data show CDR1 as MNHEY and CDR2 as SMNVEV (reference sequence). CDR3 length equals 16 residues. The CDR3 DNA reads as TGTGCCAGCAGTTTATCAGGGGCTACGCGACACAATGAGCAGTTCTTC. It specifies CASSLSGATRHNEQFF.

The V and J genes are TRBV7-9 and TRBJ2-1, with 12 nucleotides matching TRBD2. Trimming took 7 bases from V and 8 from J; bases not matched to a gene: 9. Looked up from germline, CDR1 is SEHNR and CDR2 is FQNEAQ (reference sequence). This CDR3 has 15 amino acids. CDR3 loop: CASTLTGLAGYEQFF. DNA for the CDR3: TGTGCCAGCACCCTAACCGGACTAGCGGGATATGAGCAGTTCTTC.